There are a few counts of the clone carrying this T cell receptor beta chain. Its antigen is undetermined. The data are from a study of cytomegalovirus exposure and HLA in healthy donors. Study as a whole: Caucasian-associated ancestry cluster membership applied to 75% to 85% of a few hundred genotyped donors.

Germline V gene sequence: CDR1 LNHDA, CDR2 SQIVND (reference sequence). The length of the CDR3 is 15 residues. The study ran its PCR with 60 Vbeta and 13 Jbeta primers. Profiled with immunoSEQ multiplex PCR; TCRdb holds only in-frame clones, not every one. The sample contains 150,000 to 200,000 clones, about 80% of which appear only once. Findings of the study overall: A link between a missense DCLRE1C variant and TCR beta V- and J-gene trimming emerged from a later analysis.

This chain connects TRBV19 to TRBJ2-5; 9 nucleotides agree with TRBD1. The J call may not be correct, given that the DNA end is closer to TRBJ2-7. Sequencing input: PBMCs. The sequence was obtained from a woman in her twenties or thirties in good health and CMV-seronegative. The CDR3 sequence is CASSLTTGGVYEQYF. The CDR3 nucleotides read TGTGCCAGTAGTTTAACGACAGGGGGGGTCTACGAGCAGTACTTC.